The clone carrying this T cell receptor (beta chain) was picked up many times. Antigen specificity is unknown. The sample comes from a study of T cells in Graves' hyperthyroidism and ophthalmopathy. Study findings and constraints: Most thyroid clonotypes that were expanded above 0.001 also turned up in blood. In validation, the model predicted ophthalmopathy. These predictions came a median about 6.5 months before onset.

What was amplified from RNA transcripts were TCR beta CDR3 regions. A first-round RT-PCR of the TCR CDR3 used the HTBI primer set. One entry per CDR3 protein results from TCRdb running MiXCR on the multiplex PCR reads. The table lists 620,000 or so distinct CDR3 sequences, more than 14% of them singletons. Uncontrolled infection, other autoimmune disease, pregnancy or lactation excluded patients. Every diagnosis used clinical symptoms, serum thyroxine and TRAb, thyroid ultrasound and orbital computed tomography. The CDR3 loop spans 16 amino acids. V was cut by 5 bases and J by 0 bases, with 11 bases left in between. Germline V gene sequence: CDR1 SGHTA, CDR2 FQGNSA.

The receptor comes from a woman in her forties or fifties with Graves' ophthalmopathy. The sequencing sample was made of blood. The chain is built from TRBV7-2 and TRBJ1-6; D remains ambiguous. This chain's CDR3 is CASSLDGSSYNSPLHF. The DNA of the CDR3 is TGTGCCAGCAGCCTGGACGGTAGCTCCTATAATTCACCCCTCCACTTT. The full variable domain, its missing parts supplied by reference TRBV7-2 and TRBJ1-6, is GAGVSQSPSNKVTEKGKDVELRCDPISGHTALYWYRQSLGQGLEFLIYFQGNSAPDKSGLPSDRFSAERTGGSVSTLTIQRTQQEDSAVYLCASSLDGSSYNSPLHFGNGTRLTVT.